The following is a T cell receptor beta chain sequence with its context. The sample comes from a study of technical replicates of blood from a few donors. Produced via immunoSEQ multiplex PCR; TCRdb's table is partial and in-frame only. The sample has 85,000 to 100,000 clones, 95% seen once. The material sequenced was T cells isolated from PBMCs. This TCR was sampled from a human donor in good health.

As DNA, the CDR3 is TGCGCCAGCAGCTCCACCGACAGGGCTAATATTGGCTACACCTTC. Translating it yields CASSSTDRANIGYTF. V and J are TRBV5-1 and TRBJ1-2, with 7 nucleotides matching TRBD1. V gave up 3 bases and J gave up 7 bases; unmatched junction bases: 12. CDR3 length equals 15 residues. The germline V gene encodes CDR1 SGHRS and CDR2 YFSETQ.